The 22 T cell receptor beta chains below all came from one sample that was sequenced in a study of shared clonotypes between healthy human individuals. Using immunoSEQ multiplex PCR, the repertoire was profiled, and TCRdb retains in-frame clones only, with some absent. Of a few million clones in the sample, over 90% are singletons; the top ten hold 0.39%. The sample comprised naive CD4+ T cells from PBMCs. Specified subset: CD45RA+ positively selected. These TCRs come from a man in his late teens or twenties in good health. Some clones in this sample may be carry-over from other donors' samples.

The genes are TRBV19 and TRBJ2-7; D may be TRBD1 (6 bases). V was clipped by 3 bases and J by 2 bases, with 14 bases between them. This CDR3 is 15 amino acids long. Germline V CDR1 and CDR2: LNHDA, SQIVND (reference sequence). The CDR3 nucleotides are TGTGCCAGTAGTATTCAGGGGCCGGGACCCTACGAGCAGTACTTC. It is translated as CASSIQGPGPYEQYF.

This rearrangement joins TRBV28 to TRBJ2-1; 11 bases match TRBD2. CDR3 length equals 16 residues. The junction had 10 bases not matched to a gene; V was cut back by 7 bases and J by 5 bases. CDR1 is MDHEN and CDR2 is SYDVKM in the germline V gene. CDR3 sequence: CASNSIAGGPNNEQFF. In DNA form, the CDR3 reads TGTGCCAGCAACTCCATAGCGGGAGGGCCGAACAATGAGCAGTTCTTC.

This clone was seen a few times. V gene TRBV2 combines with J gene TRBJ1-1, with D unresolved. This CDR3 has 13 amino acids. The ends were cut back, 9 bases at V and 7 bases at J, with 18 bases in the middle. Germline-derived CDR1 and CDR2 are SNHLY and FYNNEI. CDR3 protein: CASHEPPLGEAFF. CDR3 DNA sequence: TGTGCCAGTCACGAGCCCCCGTTGGGTGAAGCTTTCTTT.

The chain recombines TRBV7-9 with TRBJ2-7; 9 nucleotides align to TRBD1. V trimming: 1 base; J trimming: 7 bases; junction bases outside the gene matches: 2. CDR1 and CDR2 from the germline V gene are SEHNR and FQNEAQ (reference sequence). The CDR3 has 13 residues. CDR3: CASSLVDRGEQYF. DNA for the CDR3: TGTGCCAGCAGCTTAGTTGACAGGGGGGAGCAGTACTTC.

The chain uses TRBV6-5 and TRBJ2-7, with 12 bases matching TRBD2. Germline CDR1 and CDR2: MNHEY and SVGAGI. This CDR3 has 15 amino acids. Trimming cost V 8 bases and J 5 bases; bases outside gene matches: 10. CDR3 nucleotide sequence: TGTGCCAGCTTGGGTCGACTAGCGGGAGTCAACGAGCAGTACTTC. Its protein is CASLGRLAGVNEQYF.

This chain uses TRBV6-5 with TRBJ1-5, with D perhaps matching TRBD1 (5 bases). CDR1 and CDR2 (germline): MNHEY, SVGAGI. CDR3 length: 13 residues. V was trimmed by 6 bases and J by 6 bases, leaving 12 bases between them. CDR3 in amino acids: CASRTGKGQPQHF. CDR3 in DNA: TGTGCCAGCAGAACAGGTAAAGGTCAGCCCCAGCATTTT.

Written as DNA, the CDR3 is TGCGCCAGCAGCTTGGCGGCAGGGGAGTACTACGAGCAGTACTTC. Amino acid sequence: CASSLAAGEYYEQYF. The chain recombines TRBV5-1 with TRBJ2-7, with D possibly TRBD1 on 6 matching bases. Germline CDR1 reads SGHRS; CDR2 reads YFSETQ. This CDR3 is 15 amino acids long. Deletions cut 0 bases from V and 3 bases from J, with 13 bases between.

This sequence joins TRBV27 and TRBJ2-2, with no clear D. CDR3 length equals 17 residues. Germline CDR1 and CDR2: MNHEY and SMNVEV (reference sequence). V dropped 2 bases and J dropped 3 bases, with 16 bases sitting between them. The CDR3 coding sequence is TGTGCCAGCAGTTTAATGATAGATCGCCGACACACCGGGGAGCTGTTTTTT. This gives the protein CASSLMIDRRHTGELFF.

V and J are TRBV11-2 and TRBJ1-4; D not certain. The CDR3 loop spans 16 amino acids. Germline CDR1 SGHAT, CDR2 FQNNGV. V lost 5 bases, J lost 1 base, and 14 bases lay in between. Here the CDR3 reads CASSVDGWGTNEKLFF. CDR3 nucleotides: TGTGCCAGCAGCGTCGACGGATGGGGAACTAATGAAAAACTGTTTTTT.

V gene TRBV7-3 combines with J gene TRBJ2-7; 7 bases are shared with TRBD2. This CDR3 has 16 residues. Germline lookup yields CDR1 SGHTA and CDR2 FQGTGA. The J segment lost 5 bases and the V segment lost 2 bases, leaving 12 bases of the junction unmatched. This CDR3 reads CASSLSPPSGPNEQYF. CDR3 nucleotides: TGTGCCAGCAGCTTATCCCCTCCTAGCGGACCTAACGAGCAGTACTTC.

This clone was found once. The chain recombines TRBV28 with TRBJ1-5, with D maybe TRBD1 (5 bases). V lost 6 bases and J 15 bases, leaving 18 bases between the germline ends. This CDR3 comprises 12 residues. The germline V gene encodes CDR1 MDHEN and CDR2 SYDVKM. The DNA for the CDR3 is TGTGCCAGCAGGGGGCCCGGGACGCCGGTGCATTTT. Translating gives CASRGPGTPVHF. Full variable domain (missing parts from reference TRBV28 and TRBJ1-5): DVKVTQSSRYLVKRTGEKVFLECVQDMDHENMFWYRQDPGLGLRLIYFSYDVKMKEKGDIPEGYSVSREKKERFSLILESASTNQTSMYLCASRGPGTPVHFGDGTRLSIL.

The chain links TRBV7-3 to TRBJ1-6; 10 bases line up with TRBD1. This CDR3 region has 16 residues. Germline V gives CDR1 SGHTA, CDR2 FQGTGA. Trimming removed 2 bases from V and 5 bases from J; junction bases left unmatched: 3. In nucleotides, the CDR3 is TGTGCCAGCAGCTTACAGGGACAGGGGAATAATTCACCCCTCCACTTT. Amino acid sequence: CASSLQGQGNNSPLHF.

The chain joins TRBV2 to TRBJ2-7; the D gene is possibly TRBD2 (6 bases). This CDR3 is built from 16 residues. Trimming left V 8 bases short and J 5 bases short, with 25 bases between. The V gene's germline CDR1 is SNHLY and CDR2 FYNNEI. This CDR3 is CASGPTRTRSGHEQYF. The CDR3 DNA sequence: TGTGCCAGCGGCCCGACACGAACCCGTAGCGGCCACGAGCAGTACTTC.

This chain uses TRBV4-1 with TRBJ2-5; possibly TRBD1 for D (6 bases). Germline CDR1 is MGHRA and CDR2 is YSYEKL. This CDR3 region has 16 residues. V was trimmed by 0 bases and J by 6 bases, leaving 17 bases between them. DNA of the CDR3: TGCGCCAGCAGCCAAGATGGGGACATTCCTGCGAAGACCCAGTACTTC. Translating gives CASSQDGDIPAKTQYF.

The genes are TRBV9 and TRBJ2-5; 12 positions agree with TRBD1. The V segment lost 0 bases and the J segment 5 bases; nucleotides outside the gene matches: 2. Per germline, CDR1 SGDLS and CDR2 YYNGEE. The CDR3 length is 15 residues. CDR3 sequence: CASSVGDRGLETQYF. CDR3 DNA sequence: TGTGCCAGCAGCGTAGGGGACAGGGGGCTGGAGACCCAGTACTTC.

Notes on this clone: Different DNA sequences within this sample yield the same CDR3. The CDR3 is CASSLEGKETQYF. DNA of the CDR3: TGCGCCAGCAGCTTGGAGGGGAAAGAGACCCAGTACTTC. V gene TRBV5-1 combines with J gene TRBJ2-5; a possible D gene is TRBD1 (5 bases). V was cut by 0 bases and J by 3 bases, with 6 bases left in between. Germline CDR1 and CDR2: SGHRS and YFSETQ. The CDR3 consists of 13 residues. Looking up the rest from reference TRBV5-1 and TRBJ2-5 gives the full variable domain: KAGVTQTPRYLIKTRGQQVTLSCSPISGHRSVSWYQQTPGQGLQFLFEYFSETQRNKGNFPGRFSGRQFSNSRSEMNVSTLELGDSALYLCASSLEGKETQYFGPGTRLLVL.

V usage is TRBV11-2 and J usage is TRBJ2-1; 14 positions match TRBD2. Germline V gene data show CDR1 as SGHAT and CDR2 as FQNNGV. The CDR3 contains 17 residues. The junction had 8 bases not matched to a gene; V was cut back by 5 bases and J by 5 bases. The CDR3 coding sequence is TGTGCCAGCAGCCTCGGGACTAGCGGGAGAGGTGACAATGAGCAGTTCTTC. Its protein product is CASSLGTSGRGDNEQFF.

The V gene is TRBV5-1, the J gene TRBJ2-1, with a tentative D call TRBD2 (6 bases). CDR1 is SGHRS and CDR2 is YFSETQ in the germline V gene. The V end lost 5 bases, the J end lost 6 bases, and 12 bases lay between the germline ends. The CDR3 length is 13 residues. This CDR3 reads CASRRVGGNEQFF. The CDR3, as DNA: TGCGCCAGCAGGCGAGTCGGGGGCAATGAGCAGTTCTTC.

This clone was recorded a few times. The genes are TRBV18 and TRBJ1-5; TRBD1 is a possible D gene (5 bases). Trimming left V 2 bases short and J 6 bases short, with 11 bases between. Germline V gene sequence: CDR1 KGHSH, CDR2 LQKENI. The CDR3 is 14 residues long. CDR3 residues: CASSPSQGIQPQHF. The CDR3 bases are TGTGCCAGCTCACCATCCCAGGGCATTCAGCCCCAGCATTTT.

The CDR3 loop reads CASSLVSPAYGYTF. For the CDR3, the DNA is TGTGCCAGCAGCTTAGTTAGTCCTGCTTATGGCTACACCTTC. The V gene is TRBV7-2, the J gene TRBJ1-2; no clear D. V lost 1 base to trimming and J lost 5 bases, with 11 bases between them. The CDR3 sequence is 14 residues long. From germline, CDR1 is SGHTA and CDR2 FQGNSA. The entire variable domain, with the rest obtained from reference TRBV7-2 and TRBJ1-2, is as follows: GAGVSQSPSNKVTEKGKDVELRCDPISGHTALYWYRQSLGQGLEFLIYFQGNSAPDKSGLPSDRFSAERTGGSVSTLTIQRTQQEDSAVYLCASSLVSPAYGYTFGSGTRLTVV.

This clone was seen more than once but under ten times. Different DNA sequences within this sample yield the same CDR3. This chain's CDR3 is CASSPGQGNTGELFF. CDR3 sequence (DNA): TGTGCCAGCTCACCAGGGCAGGGAAACACCGGGGAGCTGTTTTTT. The V gene is TRBV18, the J gene TRBJ2-2; a weak D match, TRBD1 (5 bases). Germline CDR1 reads KGHSH; CDR2 reads LQKENI. The CDR3 is 15 amino acids. The V end was cut by 2 bases, the J end by 2 bases, with 9 bases between. The full variable domain, rest sourced from reference TRBV18 and TRBJ2-2, is NAGVMQNPRHLVRRRGQEARLRCSPMKGHSHVYWYRQLPEEGLKFMVYLQKENIIDESGMPKERFSAEFPKEGPSILRIQQVVRGDSAAYFCASSPGQGNTGELFFGEGSRLTVL.

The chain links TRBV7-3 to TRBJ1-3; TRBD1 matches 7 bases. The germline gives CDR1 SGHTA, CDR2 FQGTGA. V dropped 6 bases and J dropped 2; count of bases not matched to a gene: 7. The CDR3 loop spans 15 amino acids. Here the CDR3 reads CASSLSDRAGNTIYF. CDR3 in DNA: TGTGCCAGCAGTCTTTCCGACAGGGCTGGAAACACCATATATTTT.